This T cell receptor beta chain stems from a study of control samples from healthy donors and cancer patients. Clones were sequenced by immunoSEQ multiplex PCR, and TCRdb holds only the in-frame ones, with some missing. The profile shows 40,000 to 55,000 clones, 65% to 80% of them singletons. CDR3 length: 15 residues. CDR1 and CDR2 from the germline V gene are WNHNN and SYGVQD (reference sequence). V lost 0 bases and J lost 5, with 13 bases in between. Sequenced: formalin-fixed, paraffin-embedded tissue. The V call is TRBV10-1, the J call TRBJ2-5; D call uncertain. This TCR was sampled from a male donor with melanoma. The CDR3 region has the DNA TGCGCCAGCAGTGAGTCTGGGTTTAGTAGCGAGACCCAGTACTTC. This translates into CASSESGFSSETQYF.